Following are 21 T cell receptor beta chains from one sample sequenced in a study of blood T cell repertoires in COVID-19. Using immunoSEQ multiplex PCR, the repertoire was profiled, and TCRdb retains in-frame clones only, with some absent. The data contain a few hundred thousand clones, roughly nine tenths of them seen just once; the ten biggest clones take up less than 2.5%. The sample taken for sequencing was PBMCs or T cells enriched from blood (not recorded which). The receptors come from a young woman who had recovered from COVID-19.

As to this clone: The junction departs from the called germline gene at one end, perhaps through a read error. V gene TRBV7-7 combines with J gene TRBJ2-5; TRBD2 aligns across 14 bases. This CDR3 spans 16 amino acids. Germline CDR1 and CDR2: SSHAT and FNYEAQ (reference sequence). The CDR3 region is CASSRGLAGDQETQYF. The CDR3 DNA reads as TGTGCTAGCAGCCGGGGACTAGCGGGGGATCAAGAGACCCAGTACTTC.

This sequence joins TRBV28 and TRBJ1-1, with D hard to call. CDR3 length equals 13 residues. The V and J ends lost 3 bases and 6 bases respectively, with 11 bases between them. Germline V gene data show CDR1 as MDHEN and CDR2 as SYDVKM. The DNA for the CDR3 is TGTGCCAGCAGTTTCCTATCCCCCCCTGAAGCTTTCTTT. This encodes CASSFLSPPEAFF.

The chain has TRBV5-8 and TRBJ1-5, with D unclear. V dropped 0 bases and J dropped 2 bases, with 12 bases sitting between them. This CDR3 contains 16 residues. The V gene's germline CDR1 is SGHTS and CDR2 YDEGEE. The CDR3 spells CASSLAGIRGNQPQHF. Written as DNA, the CDR3 is TGTGCCAGCAGCTTGGCCGGGATTCGGGGCAATCAGCCCCAGCATTTT.

The chain links TRBV6-5 to TRBJ2-2; possibly TRBD2 for D (6 bases). The CDR3 is 14 amino acids. V shed 7 bases and J shed 5 bases, with 14 bases lying between them. CDR1 and CDR2 (germline): MNHEY, SVGAGI. The CDR3 bases are TGTGCCAGCATCGCGCCTCGGGGGACCGGGGAGCTGTTTTTT. Translation: CASIAPRGTGELFF.

The chain carries TRBV30 and TRBJ1-4; D unclear. The CDR3 runs to 13 residues. Trimming took 5 bases from V and 3 from J, leaving 10 bases between them. Germline-derived CDR1 and CDR2 are GTSNPN and SVGIG (reference sequence). CDR3 in DNA: TGTGCCTGGCGATGGAGGCCTAATGAAAAACTGTTTTTT. Translation gives CAWRWRPNEKLFF.

The chain uses TRBV27 and TRBJ1-1, with a possible D match to TRBD1 (5 bases). The V end lost 4 bases, the J end lost 5 bases, and 8 bases lay between the germline ends. This CDR3 is built from 12 residues. Germline-derived CDR1 and CDR2 are MNHEY and SMNVEV (reference sequence). CDR3 protein: CASSSEGTEAFF. The DNA of the CDR3 is TGTGCCAGCAGTTCGGAGGGGACTGAAGCTTTCTTT.

This chain joins TRBV9 and TRBJ1-2; 7 bases line up with TRBD1. V was clipped by 4 bases and J by 7 bases; unmatched bases: 4. The CDR3 contains 12 residues. Germline values: CDR1 SGDLS, CDR2 YYNGEE. CDR3 protein: CASSIRGSGYTF. The DNA of the CDR3 is TGTGCCAGCAGCATCAGGGGGTCTGGCTACACCTTC.

V usage is TRBV10-3 and J usage is TRBJ2-3; D may be TRBD2 (6 bases). The CDR3 sequence is 14 residues long. Germline loops: CDR1 ENHRY, CDR2 SYGVKD. V was pared by 7 bases and J by 1 base, with 12 bases between. The CDR3 DNA sequence: TGTGCCATCAATCAGGGCGGGGGCACAGATACGCAGTATTTT. Translating it yields CAINQGGGTDTQYF.

V and J are TRBV28 and TRBJ2-3; TRBD2 matches at 14 bases. V shed 5 bases, J shed 2 bases, and the junction held 6 bases outside the gene matches. Germline values: CDR1 MDHEN, CDR2 SYDVKM. CDR3 length: 17 amino acids. The DNA for the CDR3 is TGTGCCAGCAGTAGGGGACTAGCGGGGGCCCTCACAGATACGCAGTATTTT. It yields the protein CASSRGLAGALTDTQYF. Based on the CDR3 plus reference TRBV28 and TRBJ2-3, the full variable domain is DVKVTQSSRYLVKRTGEKVFLECVQDMDHENMFWYRQDPGLGLRLIYFSYDVKMKEKGDIPEGYSVSREKKERFSLILESASTNQTSMYLCASSRGLAGALTDTQYFGPGTRLTVL.

This clone was seen only once. The chain links TRBV19 to TRBJ1-5; no clear D. V dropped 3 bases and J dropped 3 bases, with 12 bases sitting between them. Per germline, CDR1 LNHDA and CDR2 SQIVND (reference sequence). The CDR3 consists of 15 residues. Here the CDR3 reads CASSIAGGNNQPQHF. The CDR3 coding sequence is TGTGCCAGTAGTATTGCGGGAGGAAACAATCAGCCCCAGCATTTT.

This chain links TRBV5-4 with TRBJ1-1; D unclear. The germline CDR1 and CDR2 sequences are SGHNT and YYREEE (reference sequence). Trimming left V 4 bases short and J 2 bases short, with 9 bases between. CDR3 size: 13 residues. In nucleotides, the CDR3 is TGTGCCAGCAGCCCAACAGCCAACACTGAAGCTTTCTTT. As protein: CASSPTANTEAFF.

The rearrangement links TRBV10-2 to TRBJ1-2; no clear D. V lost 3 bases to trimming and J lost 4 bases, with 9 bases between them. Germline V gene sequence: CDR1 WSHSY, CDR2 SAAADI. This CDR3 is built from 13 residues. For the CDR3, the DNA is TGCGCCAGCAGTGATGAACGGGGCTATGGCTACACCTTC. Translation: CASSDERGYGYTF.

The rearrangement joins TRBV10-3 to TRBJ2-2; TRBD1 matches 8 bases. This CDR3 is built from 18 residues. V gave up 8 bases and J gave up 6 bases; unmatched junction bases: 20. Germline-derived CDR1 and CDR2 are ENHRY and SYGVKD. The CDR3 loop reads CAIPLSTDRDVLAGELFF. The CDR3 nucleotides are TGTGCCATCCCCCTGAGTACGGACAGGGACGTCTTAGCCGGGGAGCTGTTTTTT.

The chain links TRBV5-1 to TRBJ2-5; 9 nucleotides line up with TRBD2. From germline, CDR1 is SGHRS and CDR2 YFSETQ. This CDR3 is 15 amino acids long. J gave up 5 bases and V 0 bases, and 5 bases lay outside the gene matches. In DNA, the CDR3 is TGCGCCAGCAGCTTGGCGCGGGGGGGCCCGGAGACCCAGTACTTC. Residues: CASSLARGGPETQYF.

This rearrangement joins TRBV11-2 to TRBJ2-1; D perhaps matches TRBD1 (5 bases). V was cut by 1 base and J by 7 bases, with 17 bases left in between. The CDR3 contains 16 residues. From germline, CDR1 is SGHAT and CDR2 FQNNGV. The CDR3 reads CASSLGARALKNEQFF. In DNA form, the CDR3 reads TGTGCCAGCAGCTTAGGGGCCAGGGCGCTTAAAAATGAGCAGTTCTTC.

The chain joins TRBV7-6 to TRBJ2-5, with D unclear. Trimming stripped 3 bases from V and 5 bases from J, with 13 bases between. Germline CDR1 reads SGHVS; CDR2 reads FNYEAQ. The CDR3 spans 14 residues. The CDR3 DNA is TGTGCCAGCAGCTTTAAGGCAGGCCCGGAGACCCAGTACTTC. Its translation is CASSFKAGPETQYF.

V gene TRBV19 combines with J gene TRBJ2-7; D is possibly TRBD1 (5 bases). V lost 5 bases, J lost 2 bases, and 10 bases lay in between. This CDR3 region has 13 residues. The V gene's germline CDR1 is LNHDA and CDR2 SQIVND (reference sequence). DNA for the CDR3: TGTGCCAGTAGTCCAGGGAAGCCCTACGAGCAGTACTTC. Translation: CASSPGKPYEQYF.

The gene calls are TRBV19 and TRBJ2-5, with D unresolved. Trimming took 6 bases from V and 5 from J, leaving 10 bases between them. There are 12 residues in the CDR3. Germline V gene sequence: CDR1 LNHDA, CDR2 SQIVND (reference sequence). CDR3 sequence: CASSLTKETQYF. The CDR3 bases are TGTGCCAGTAGCTTAACAAAGGAGACCCAGTACTTC.

J is TRBJ2-7 and V is TRBV4-1; 8 bases match TRBD2. CDR3 length equals 14 residues. Unmatched junction bases numbered 7, after V lost 5 bases and J lost 4 bases. Germline-derived CDR1 and CDR2 are MGHRA and YSYEKL. Written as DNA, the CDR3 is TGCGCCAGCAGCGCCGGGAGGGAGGTTTACGAGCAGTACTTC. This gives the protein CASSAGREVYEQYF.

This chain uses TRBV7-9 with TRBJ1-1; D might be TRBD1 (5 bases). Deletions cut 4 bases from V and 1 base from J, with 19 bases between. The CDR3 runs 17 residues. Germline V CDR1 and CDR2: SEHNR, FQNEAQ (reference sequence). CDR3 sequence reads: CASSSRDYGERNTEAFF. For the CDR3, the DNA is TGTGCCAGCAGCTCCCGGGACTATGGGGAACGGAACACTGAAGCTTTCTTT. The variable domain in full, with the rest retrieved from reference TRBV7-9 and TRBJ1-1, is DTGVSQNPRHKITKRGQNVTFRCDPISEHNRLYWYRQTLGQGPEFLTYFQNEAQLEKSRLLSDRFSAERPKGSFSTLEIQRTEQGDSAMYLCASSSRDYGERNTEAFFGQGTRLTVV.

V usage is TRBV5-4 and J usage is TRBJ1-2; 8 bases fit TRBD1. The CDR3 runs 14 residues. In germline, CDR1 is SGHNT, CDR2 YYREEE (reference sequence). With 0 bases clipped from V and 3 bases from J, the junction kept 1 base outside the gene matches. In nucleotides, the CDR3 is TGTGCCAGCAGCTTGGGACAGGGGTACTATGGCTACACCTTC. Translating gives CASSLGQGYYGYTF.